The rows below give T cell receptor beta chains drawn from one sample of a study of cytomegalovirus exposure and HLA in healthy donors. Profiling relied on immunoSEQ multiplex PCR, and the TCRdb table lists in-frame clones only, not all of them. The data hold about 140,000 clones, with 61% observed a single time. Sequenced input: PBMCs. The receptors come from a male donor in good health and CMV-seronegative. Each CDR3 is given with its conserved first and last residue. The D gene is left open where the match is weak. Expanded clones are given a class, and other clones once, few, many or no size at all.

>11|.|.|TRBJ1-2|TRBV2
CASSTNYGYPF
TGTGCCAGCTCAACTAACTATGGCTACCCCTTC
>15|.|.|TRBJ1-2|TRBV4-2
CASSQDEATLRGYTF
TGTGCCAGCAGCCAAGATGAGGCAACCCTTCGTGGCTACACCTTC
>18|.|TRBD1|TRBJ2-2|TRBV5-1
CASSLFFPGTVNLGELFF
TGCGCCAGCAGCTTGTTTTTCCCCGGGACAGTAAATCTCGGGGAGCTGTTTTTT
>14|once|TRBD2|TRBJ2-7|TRBV27
CASRYGGGSYEQYF
TGTGCCAGCAGATATGGGGGGGGCTCCTACGAGCAGTACTTC
>16|.|.|TRBJ1-1|TRBV16
CASSPIWQGPNTEAFF
TGTGCCAGCAGCCCAATCTGGCAGGGGCCGAACACTGAAGCTTTCTTT
>17|.|TRBD2|TRBJ2-1|TRBV11-2
CASSSPGGLAALQEQFF
TGTGCCAGCAGCTCACCTGGGGGACTAGCGGCCCTCCAGGAGCAGTTCTTC
>12|.|.|TRBJ1-2|TRBV29-1
CSSAVGTAGYTF
TGCAGCTCGGCCGTGGGGACTGCAGGCTACACCTTC
>13|.|.|TRBJ2-5|TRBV10-3
CAIKSGDKETQYF
TGTGCCATCAAGAGCGGGGACAAAGAGACCCAGTACTTC
>13|.|TRBD1|TRBJ2-5|TRBV9
CASSVQGEETQYF
TGTGCCAGCAGCGTACAGGGGGAAGAGACCCAGTACTTC
>17|.|.|TRBJ1-1|TRBV10-3
CAISESRRAGMNTEAFF
TGTGCCATCAGTGAGTCACGAAGGGCGGGCATGAACACTGAAGCTTTCTTT
>15|.|.|TRBJ1-5|TRBV2
CASSERSGGNQPQHF
TGTGCCAGCAGTGAACGATCGGGGGGCAATCAGCCCCAGCATTTT
>15|once|TRBD1|TRBJ2-7|TRBV28
CASRLAGTGVYEQYF
TGTGCCAGCAGGCTTGCCGGGACAGGGGTCTACGAGCAGTACTTC
>15|few|.|TRBJ1-5|TRBV4-1
CASSLSGVVNQPQHF
TGCGCCAGCAGCCTTTCAGGGGTCGTGAATCAGCCCCAGCATTTT
>15|.|TRBD1|TRBJ2-1|TRBV11-3
CASSLSGQSYNEQFF
TGTGCCAGCAGCTTATCGGGACAGAGTTACAATGAGCAGTTCTTC
>12|few|.|TRBJ1-1|TRBV30
CAWSPGNTEAFF
TGTGCCTGGAGCCCCGGGAACACTGAAGCTTTCTTT
>11|.|.|TRBJ2-1|TRBV20-1
CSARAYNEQFF
TGCAGTGCTAGGGCTTACAATGAGCAGTTCTTC
>14|few|.|TRBJ1-1|TRBV11-2
CASSLQALNTEAFF
TGTGCCAGCAGCTTGCAGGCGCTGAACACTGAAGCTTTCTTT
>15|.|.|TRBJ2-5|TRBV18
CASSPQTSGGETQYF
TGTGCCAGCTCACCACAGACATCCGGGGGAGAGACCCAGTACTTC
>13|.|.|TRBJ2-5|TRBV19
CASSISDTETQYF
TGTGCCAGTAGTATATCGGACACTGAGACCCAGTACTTC
>16|.|.|TRBJ1-6|TRBV14
CASSQARNSYNSPLHF
TGTGCCAGCAGCCAAGCCAGGAACTCCTATAATTCACCCCTCCACTTT
>14|.|.|TRBJ2-3|TRBV7-9
CASSLVGRTDTQYF
TGTGCCAGCAGCTTAGTAGGGAGGACAGATACGCAGTATTTT
>18|.|.|TRBJ1-5|TRBV4-3
CASSQDPVGRGGSQPQHF
TGCGCCAGCAGCCAAGATCCGGTTGGAAGGGGTGGTAGTCAGCCCCAGCATTTT
>15|.|.|TRBJ1-1|TRBV19
CASRPYGGSNTEAFF
TGTGCCAGTAGACCGTACGGGGGATCGAACACTGAAGCTTTCTTT
>16|.|TRBD1|TRBJ1-4|TRBV9
CASSPTGPATNEKLFF
TGTGCCAGCAGCCCGACAGGGCCCGCAACTAATGAAAAACTGTTTTTT
>16|few|.|TRBJ2-3|TRBV9
CASSVRGSTSTDTQYF
TGTGCCAGCAGCGTACGGGGATCTACTAGCACAGATACGCAGTATTTT
>15|.|.|TRBJ1-6|TRBV6-1
CASSEAGRGYSPLHF
TGTGCCAGCAGTGAAGCGGGCAGGGGATACTCACCCCTCCACTTT
>13|.|.|TRBJ1-5|TRBV6-1
CASRVQGLQPQHF
TGTGCCAGCAGAGTTCAGGGGCTTCAGCCCCAGCATTTT
>15|.|.|TRBJ1-1|TRBV5-1
CASRPGGGGFTEAFF
TGCGCCAGCAGACCCGGTGGGGGGGGCTTTACTGAAGCTTTCTTT
>15|few|TRBD1|TRBJ1-5|TRBV27
CASSMGQGSNQPQHF
TGTGCCAGCAGTATGGGACAGGGGTCCAATCAGCCCCAGCATTTT
>14|.|TRBD1|TRBJ1-4|TRBV29-1
CSVPTGGTNEKLFF
TGCAGCGTTCCAACAGGGGGAACTAATGAAAAACTGTTTTTT
>14|.|.|TRBJ2-7|TRBV5-5
CASSLMGTNPYQYF
TGTGCCAGCAGCTTGATGGGGACAAACCCCTACCAGTACTTC